These 22 T cell receptor beta chains were all obtained from the same sample, sequenced in a study of blood T cell repertoires in COVID-19. Produced via immunoSEQ multiplex PCR; TCRdb's table is partial and in-frame only. The sample holds under 100,000 clones, 85% seen once. Sequencing used peripheral blood. These receptors were obtained from a woman in her seventies with active or convalescent COVID-19.

V is TRBV4-2 and J is TRBJ2-7; the match to TRBD1 covers 9 bases. The CDR3 has 15 amino acids. V trimming: 0 bases; J trimming: 2 bases; junction bases outside the gene matches: 2. Germline V gene lookup returns CDR1 LGHNA and CDR2 YNFKEQ. DNA of the CDR3: TGTGCCAGCAGCCAAGAGGGACAGGGACCCTACGAGCAGTACTTC. It yields the protein CASSQEGQGPYEQYF.

This chain links TRBV5-1 with TRBJ1-2, with 7 bases identical to TRBD1. This CDR3 region has 15 residues. The V and J ends lost 4 bases and 4 bases, in that order; junction bases with no gene match: 10. The germline V gene has CDR1 SGHRS and CDR2 YFSETQ. CDR3 DNA: TGCGCCAGCAGCCAATTACAGGGGACGTCCTATGGCTACACCTTC. Translating gives CASSQLQGTSYGYTF. Based on the CDR3 plus reference TRBV5-1 and TRBJ1-2, the full variable domain is KAGVTQTPRYLIKTRGQQVTLSCSPISGHRSVSWYQQTPGQGLQFLFEYFSETQRNKGNFPGRFSGRQFSNSRSEMNVSTLELGDSALYLCASSQLQGTSYGYTFGSGTRLTVV.

The chain joins TRBV5-1 to TRBJ1-1; the D is unclear. The CDR3 totals 14 residues. Trimming left V 4 bases short and J 1 base short, with 11 bases between. CDR1 and CDR2 (germline): SGHRS, YFSETQ. CDR3 nucleotides: TGCGCCAGCAGCCCGGGTCCTCCGAACACTGAAGCTTTCTTT. This gives the protein CASSPGPPNTEAFF.

The chain uses TRBV5-1 and TRBJ2-2; a possible D gene is TRBD2 (6 bases). V lost 4 bases and J 6 bases, leaving 10 bases between the germline ends. The CDR3 totals 13 residues. CDR1 is SGHRS and CDR2 is YFSETQ in the germline V gene. The CDR3 sequence: CASSAGGAGELFF. For the CDR3, the DNA is TGCGCCAGCAGCGCGGGCGGGGCCGGGGAGCTGTTTTTT.

V gene TRBV5-4 combines with J gene TRBJ1-1; weak D call: TRBD1 (6 bases). Germline V CDR1 and CDR2: SGHNT, YYREEE (reference sequence). V lost 4 bases, J lost 0 bases, and 13 bases lay in between. This CDR3 has 15 amino acids. The CDR3 DNA reads TGTGCCAGCAGCCCGGGGGGGGCCTTGAACACTGAAGCTTTCTTT. Its translation is CASSPGGALNTEAFF.

The rearrangement links TRBV13 to TRBJ1-4; TRBD1 agrees at 9 bases. Unmatched junction bases numbered 2, after V lost 1 base and J lost 11 bases. Germline CDR1 and CDR2: PRHDT and FYEKMQ (reference sequence). This CDR3 region has 13 residues. In nucleotides, the CDR3 is TGTGCCAGCAGCTTAGAAGGGACAGGGAAACTGTTTTTT. This gives the protein CASSLEGTGKLFF. The whole variable domain, filled in from reference TRBV13 and TRBJ1-4, reads AAGVIQSPRHLIKEKRETATLKCYPIPRHDTVYWYQQGPGQDPQFLISFYEKMQSDKGSIPDRFSAQQFSDYHSELNMSSLELGDSALYFCASSLEGTGKLFFGSGTQLSVL.

The chain carries TRBV7-2 and TRBJ2-5; D may be TRBD2 (5 bases). Germline V lookup: CDR1 SGHTA, CDR2 FQGNSA. CDR3 length: 13 amino acids. Trimming cost V 0 bases and J 9 bases, with 11 bases left between them. The CDR3 reads CASSLAMGVAQYF. The DNA for the CDR3 is TGTGCCAGCAGCTTAGCAATGGGAGTGGCCCAGTACTTC. The whole variable domain, remainder taken from reference TRBV7-2 and TRBJ2-5, is GAGVSQSPSNKVTEKGKDVELRCDPISGHTALYWYRQSLGQGLEFLIYFQGNSAPDKSGLPSDRFSAERTGGSVSTLTIQRTQQEDSAVYLCASSLAMGVAQYFGPGTRLLVL.

This clone was detected only once. The chain joins TRBV5-1 to TRBJ2-4, with TRBD2 as a possible D gene (5 bases). There are 15 residues in the CDR3. The V end was cut by 1 base, the J end by 1 base, with 9 bases between. CDR1 and CDR2 (germline): SGHRS, YFSETQ. CDR3 sequence: CASSLWESAKNIQYF. Here the CDR3 DNA reads TGCGCCAGCAGCTTGTGGGAGTCGGCCAAAAACATTCAGTACTTC.

The chain couples TRBV24-1 to TRBJ2-1; D possibly corresponds to TRBD2 (7 bases). V was trimmed by 6 bases and J by 7 bases, leaving 18 bases between them. The CDR3 consists of 15 residues. CDR1 is KGHDR, CDR2 SFDVKD, per germline. The CDR3 sequence is CATSTTGGDRNEQFF. The CDR3 region has the DNA TGTGCCACCAGTACCACGGGGGGCGATCGGAATGAGCAGTTCTTC.

The chain links TRBV5-1 to TRBJ2-7, with TRBD1 matching 7 bases. V shed 4 bases and J 6 bases; nucleotides not matched to a gene: 13. There are 15 residues in the CDR3. Germline V gene sequence: CDR1 SGHRS, CDR2 YFSETQ. Written as DNA, the CDR3 is TGCGCCAGCAGCCCGGAACGACAGGGTGGACGCGAGCAGTACTTC. The encoded protein is CASSPERQGGREQYF.

The chain couples TRBV2 to TRBJ1-2; tentatively, D is TRBD1 (6 bases). Per germline, CDR1 SNHLY and CDR2 FYNNEI. V was trimmed by 0 bases and J by 5 bases, leaving 10 bases between them. The CDR3 covers 14 residues. CDR3 in amino acids: CASSEATGQYGYTF. In nucleotides, the CDR3 is TGTGCCAGCAGTGAAGCCACAGGGCAATATGGCTACACCTTC.

A single count supports this clone. The V and J genes are TRBV9 and TRBJ2-2; 13 nucleotides agree with TRBD2. This CDR3 has 19 residues. Trimming at V came to 4 bases and at J to 6 bases, leaving 15 bases not matched to a gene. Germline V CDR1 and CDR2: SGDLS, YYNGEE. CDR3 protein: CASSPTLLAGGLGSGELFF. CDR3 DNA sequence: TGTGCCAGCAGCCCTACCCTACTAGCGGGGGGGCTTGGGTCCGGGGAGCTGTTTTTT.

This chain joins TRBV9 and TRBJ1-2; TRBD1 might be the D (5 bases). The CDR3 loop spans 16 amino acids. Trimming stripped 0 bases from V and 7 bases from J, with 19 bases between. CDR1 is SGDLS and CDR2 is YYNGEE in the germline V gene. CDR3 region: CASSVGWGDPSSGYTF. The CDR3 DNA sequence: TGTGCCAGCAGCGTAGGATGGGGGGATCCCTCTAGTGGCTACACCTTC.

There are many counts of this clone. The chain links TRBV6-5 to TRBJ2-7; 9 nucleotides line up with TRBD2. V trimming: 8 bases; J trimming: 4 bases; junction bases outside the gene matches: 9. Germline CDR1 is MNHEY and CDR2 is SVGAGI. CDR3 length: 14 amino acids. CDR3 nucleotide sequence: TGTGCCAGCTCCAATAGCGGGGGAAAATACGAGCAGTACTTC. Residues: CASSNSGGKYEQYF.

This clone was recorded only once. V gene TRBV18 combines with J gene TRBJ2-2; 7 nucleotides align to TRBD1. The germline gives CDR1 KGHSH, CDR2 LQKENI. The CDR3 length is 14 residues. Trimming took 3 bases from V and 7 from J; bases not matched to a gene: 5. In DNA form, the CDR3 reads TGTGCCAGCTCACCCTTGGGACAGAGCGGGGAGCTGTTTTTT. Protein: CASSPLGQSGELFF.

J is TRBJ2-5 and V is TRBV29-1, with D possibly being TRBD2 (6 bases). CDR3 length: 14 residues. Trimming took 3 bases from V and 4 from J, leaving 15 bases between them. CDR1 is SQVTM, CDR2 ANQGSEA, per germline. CDR3 in DNA: TGCAGCGTTGACGGCGGGGCCCTCAGAGAGACCCAGTACTTC. Protein sequence: CSVDGGALRETQYF.

This clone came up once. The CDR3 here is CASSELVGAPEKTQYF. CDR3 sequence (DNA): TGCGCCAGCAGTGAGTTAGTAGGGGCCCCAGAAAAGACCCAGTACTTC. The chain uses TRBV10-2 and TRBJ2-5; the D gene is possibly TRBD1 (5 bases). Germline CDR1 reads WSHSY; CDR2 reads SAAADI. The V end lost 1 base, the J end lost 6 bases, and 18 bases lay between the germline ends. This CDR3 contains 16 residues.

This clone has just a few counts. V and J are TRBV28 and TRBJ2-2, with D possibly being TRBD2 (6 bases). The CDR3 length is 14 residues. Germline V gene data show CDR1 as MDHEN and CDR2 as SYDVKM. Trimming removed 7 bases from V and 4 bases from J, with 13 bases in between. CDR3 sequence (DNA): TGTGCCAGCATCGGGGCGGGGCTCACCGGGGAGCTGTTTTTT. Translated, it gives CASIGAGLTGELFF.

This chain connects TRBV27 to TRBJ2-3; TRBD1 matches at 8 bases. Germline lookup yields CDR1 MNHEY and CDR2 SMNVEV (reference sequence). CDR3 length: 16 amino acids. The J segment lost 1 base and the V segment lost 4 bases, leaving 7 bases of the junction unmatched. CDR3 DNA: TGTGCCAGCAGTTCCGGACAGGGTGGACGCACAGATACGCAGTATTTT. Protein: CASSSGQGGRTDTQYF.

This chain connects TRBV6-5 to TRBJ1-2; 9 bases line up with TRBD1. Per germline, CDR1 MNHEY and CDR2 SVGAGI. The CDR3 is 14 residues long. With V trimmed by 6 bases and J by 5 bases, 7 bases remained unmatched. The CDR3 coding sequence is TGTGCCAGCAGACCCCAGGACAGGGGATATGGCTACACCTTC. Translating it yields CASRPQDRGYGYTF.

The chain carries TRBV4-2 and TRBJ1-5, with D unclear. CDR1 is LGHNA, CDR2 YNFKEQ, per germline. The V gene lost 1 base and the J gene lost 6 bases, with 10 bases spanning the gap. The CDR3 spans 14 residues. CDR3 loop: CASSQAGSSQPQHF. CDR3 bases: TGTGCCAGCAGCCAAGCGGGGAGTAGTCAGCCCCAGCATTTT.

The gene calls are TRBV5-1 and TRBJ2-1; 8 bases fit TRBD1. Per germline, CDR1 SGHRS and CDR2 YFSETQ. Trimming removed 5 bases from V and 9 bases from J; junction bases left unmatched: 10. The length of the CDR3 is 14 residues. The CDR3 region is CASRERTGIGEQFF. In DNA, the CDR3 is TGCGCCAGCAGGGAACGGACAGGGATTGGTGAGCAGTTCTTC. The entire variable domain, with the rest obtained from reference TRBV5-1 and TRBJ2-1, is as follows: KAGVTQTPRYLIKTRGQQVTLSCSPISGHRSVSWYQQTPGQGLQFLFEYFSETQRNKGNFPGRFSGRQFSNSRSEMNVSTLELGDSALYLCASRERTGIGEQFFGPGTRLTVL.